A selection of T cell receptor beta chains follows, all from one sample in a study of blood T cell repertoires in COVID-19. The assay was immunoSEQ multiplex PCR, and TCRdb's table has in-frame clones only and misses some. The sample lists over 200,000 clones, roughly nine tenths seen once, with 10% to 11% in the top ten. The sequenced material came from PBMCs or T cells enriched from blood (not recorded which). These receptors were taken from a young man who had recovered from COVID-19. CDR3s include the opening cysteine and the closing phenylalanine or tryptophan. D genes are given only for firm matches. Rows may omit the clone size; those that give it use once, few, many or a size class.

j_call	v_call	clone_size	d_call	cdr3_nt	cdr3_aa
TRBJ2-2	TRBV9	NA	TRBD2	TGTGCCAGCAGCGCGAGCGGGAGCCCGAACACCGGGGAGCTGTTTTTT	CASSASGSPNTGELFF
TRBJ1-2	TRBV5-1	NA	TRBD1	TGCGCCAGTCAACTCGACAGGGCCTATGGTAGCTACACCTTC	CASQLDRAYGSYTF
TRBJ2-1	TRBV9	NA	TRBD1	TGTGCCAGGAGGACAGGGAAGTTCAATGAGCAGTTCTTC	CARRTGKFNEQFF
TRBJ1-2	TRBV12-3/TRBV12-4	few	TRBD1	TGTGCCAGCAGTCGAACAGGGGTAAACACCTTC	CASSRTGVNTF
TRBJ1-1	TRBV29-1	NA	NA	TGCAGCGTTGAAGATCAATTTGGGACATCGGCTTTCTTT	CSVEDQFGTSAFF
TRBJ1-1	TRBV4-2	once	NA	TGTGCCAGCAGCCTCCTCGACTCGACGGACACTGAAGCTTTCTTT	CASSLLDSTDTEAFF
TRBJ1-6	TRBV9	once	NA	TGTGCCAGCAGCCCGGGGGTTTCCTATAATTCACCCCTCCACTTT	CASSPGVSYNSPLHF
TRBJ2-3	TRBV9	NA	TRBD2	TGTGCCAGCAGCCCAAGGGCGGGGGGGTCAAATACGCAGTATTTT	CASSPRAGGSNTQYF
TRBJ2-3	TRBV6-5	NA	TRBD2	TGTGCCAGTCGTCGGGGGGGCTTGGATACGCAGTATTTT	CASRRGGLDTQYF
TRBJ2-2	TRBV10-3	NA	NA	TGTGCCATCAGTGAGTCGCGAGGGAACACCGGGGAGCTGTTTTTT	CAISESRGNTGELFF
TRBJ1-1	TRBV15	once	NA	TGTGCCACCAGGAGACAGATGAACACTGAAGCTTTCTTT	CATRRQMNTEAFF
TRBJ2-7	TRBV5-4	NA	TRBD1	TGTGCCAGCAGTCGGGGACAGGCCTCCTACGAGCAGTACTTC	CASSRGQASYEQYF
TRBJ2-7	TRBV6-2/TRBV6-3	NA	TRBD2	TGTGCCAGCAGCTGGGCATTCCTAGCGGGCTCCTCCTACGAGCAGTACTTC	CASSWAFLAGSSYEQYF
TRBJ2-5	TRBV7-7	once	TRBD1	TGTGCTAGCAGCTTAGGTGGGACAGGGATAGAGACCCAGTACTTC	CASSLGGTGIETQYF
TRBJ1-4	TRBV5-1	NA	NA	TGCGCCAGCAGCTTGTGGGGCAGGGAAGGAAAACTGTTTTTT	CASSLWGREGKLFF
TRBJ2-7	TRBV27	NA	TRBD2	TGTGCCAGCAGTCCCCAACCCCCGGGGACTAGCGGGAGCTACGAGCAGTACTTC	CASSPQPPGTSGSYEQYF
TRBJ2-5	TRBV7-9	NA	TRBD1	TGTGCCAGCAGTTCCTTTGACAGGGACGTGGAGACCCAGTACTTC	CASSSFDRDVETQYF
TRBJ2-3	TRBV5-1	NA	TRBD2	TGCGCCAGCAGCTTTAGCGGGAATGGGGATACGCAGTATTTT	CASSFSGNGDTQYF
TRBJ1-1	TRBV5-1	NA	NA	TGCGCCAGCAGCTTGTTGTCGGTGAACACTGAAGCTTTCTTT	CASSLLSVNTEAFF
TRBJ1-5	TRBV19	NA	NA	TGTGCCAGTAGTATTTCGGCGGCAGCAAATCAGCCCCAGCATTTT	CASSISAAANQPQHF
TRBJ2-3	TRBV3-1/TRBV3-2	NA	TRBD2	TGTGCCAGCAGCCAAGTGAGCGGGGCTAGCACAGATACGCAGTATTTT	CASSQVSGASTDTQYF
TRBJ1-1	TRBV19	few	NA	TGTGCCAGTAATCACGGTCGGGGCACTGAAGCTTTCTTT	CASNHGRGTEAFF
TRBJ2-3	TRBV7-8	few	NA	TGTGCCAGCAGCTTAGGCTCTTCAGGGAGCACAGATACGCAGTATTTT	CASSLGSSGSTDTQYF
TRBJ1-5	TRBV5-5	NA	NA	TGTGCCAGCAGCGGGGGAGGAAATAGCAATCAGCCCCAGCATTTT	CASSGGGNSNQPQHF
TRBJ2-2	TRBV7-2	NA	NA	TGTGCCAGCACCCCACGGGGGATCGGGGAGCTGTTTTTT	CASTPRGIGELFF
TRBJ1-1	TRBV27	NA	TRBD1	TGTGCCAGCAGGAACAGGGGGGCAAGACCGGTCACTGAAGCTTTCTTT	CASRNRGARPVTEAFF
TRBJ1-5	TRBV18	NA	NA	TGTGCCAGCTCACCGGGAGGAGAAGTGGGCCAGCCCCAGCATTTT	CASSPGGEVGQPQHF
TRBJ2-3	TRBV24-1	NA	NA	TGTGCCACCAGTGACCCCGCGCTGAGTACTGGCACAGATACGCAGTATTTT	CATSDPALSTGTDTQYF
TRBJ1-1	TRBV2	NA	NA	TGTGCCAGCAGACAGACGAACACTGAAGCTTTCTTT	CASRQTNTEAFF
TRBJ1-1	TRBV5-4	NA	NA	TGTGCCAGCAGCCCTCACGGGAACACTGAAGCTTTCTTT	CASSPHGNTEAFF
TRBJ2-1	TRBV11-2	NA	NA	TGTGCCAGCACTAACTTCCTAGCGCTAGACAATGAGCAGTTCTTC	CASTNFLALDNEQFF
TRBJ2-4	TRBV14	NA	NA	TGTGCCAGCAGCCAAGACAGGGGAAACATTCAGTACTTC	CASSQDRGNIQYF
TRBJ1-2	TRBV2	NA	NA	TGTGCCAGCAGTGAAGGGCCCTACACCTTC	CASSEGPYTF
TRBJ1-1	TRBV4-2	NA	NA	TGTGCCAGCAGCCAAGATCTTCTGACAGCGTCTGAAGCTTTCTTT	CASSQDLLTASEAFF
TRBJ2-7	TRBV5-4	NA	NA	TGTGCCAGCAGCGGGGGGGGTTCGGACACAGGGAACGAGCAGTACTTC	CASSGGGSDTGNEQYF
TRBJ2-7	TRBV3-1/TRBV3-2	NA	TRBD2	TGTGCCAGCAGCCAAGCTAGCGGGAGCTCCTACGAGCAGTACTTC	CASSQASGSSYEQYF
TRBJ1-1	TRBV7-2	NA	NA	TGTGCCAGCAGCTTAGGGACACGAAAGCGAGCTTTCTTT	CASSLGTRKRAFF
TRBJ1-5	TRBV4-1	NA	NA	TGCGCCAGCAGCCAAGACCGCTTTCGGGTTCAGCCCCAGCATTTT	CASSQDRFRVQPQHF
TRBJ1-4	TRBV3-1/TRBV3-2	NA	TRBD1	TGTGCCAGCAGCCAGGGGACAGGGCCTACAAAACTGTTTTTT	CASSQGTGPTKLFF
TRBJ2-7	TRBV5-6	NA	TRBD1	TGTGCCAGCAGCTTGGACAGGGGAAATTGGTTTAGCTCCTACGAGCAGTACTTC	CASSLDRGNWFSSYEQYF
TRBJ2-5	TRBV10-3	NA	NA	TGTGCCATCCGACGGGACCAAGAGACCCAGTACTTC	CAIRRDQETQYF